This entry lists 17 T cell receptor beta chains sequenced from one sample in a study of blood T cell repertoires in COVID-19. Using immunoSEQ multiplex PCR, the repertoire was profiled, and TCRdb retains in-frame clones only, with some absent. This sample yields roughly 260,000 clones, of which roughly 88% are seen a single time; 2.1% belongs to the top ten. Sequences were obtained from peripheral blood. The receptor source for this set is a woman aged 40 to 50 who had recovered from COVID-19.

The rearrangement uses TRBV19 and TRBJ1-1; the match to TRBD1 covers 8 bases. The V gene end was trimmed by 4 bases and the J gene end by 4 bases; junction bases not matched to a gene: 8. The CDR3 totals 15 residues. Germline V gene lookup returns CDR1 LNHDA and CDR2 SQIVND (reference sequence). In DNA form, the CDR3 reads TGTGCCAGTAGTACGCAGGGGGCGCTTGCCACTGAAGCTTTCTTT. It is translated as CASSTQGALATEAFF.

V and J are TRBV19 and TRBJ2-3; D is possibly TRBD2 (7 bases). Trimming shortened V by 7 bases and J by 1 base, and 21 bases separated the two germline ends. There are 17 residues in the CDR3. Germline V lookup: CDR1 LNHDA, CDR2 SQIVND (reference sequence). Written as DNA, the CDR3 is TGTGCCAGTAACAAGGGGGGGTTGCGGGGCCGCACAGATACGCAGTATTTT. Its protein product is CASNKGGLRGRTDTQYF.

This clone was recorded a few times. The chain is built from TRBV2 and TRBJ1-2; D not certain. In germline, CDR1 is SNHLY, CDR2 FYNNEI. The CDR3 is made up of 14 amino acids. Trimming removed 4 bases at V and 8 bases at J, with 17 bases between. CDR3 amino acids: CASSVSWQAKGYTF. The DNA for the CDR3 is TGTGCCAGCAGTGTTTCCTGGCAGGCCAAAGGCTACACCTTC. The whole variable domain, filled in from reference TRBV2 and TRBJ1-2, reads EPEVTQTPSHQVTQMGQEVILRCVPISNHLYFYWYRQILGQKVEFLVSFYNNEISEKSEIFDDQFSVERPDGSNFTLKIRSTKLEDSAMYFCASSVSWQAKGYTFGSGTRLTVV.

Of note for this clone: Other DNA sequences from this sample encode an identical CDR3 as well. The V call is TRBV19, the J call TRBJ1-5; D gene uncertain. In germline, CDR1 is LNHDA, CDR2 SQIVND (reference sequence). The CDR3 covers 14 residues. Trimming shortened V by 0 bases and J by 0 bases, and 3 bases separated the two germline ends. CDR3 sequence: CASSIDNSNQPQHF. The CDR3 DNA is TGTGCCAGTAGTATAGACAATAGCAATCAGCCCCAGCATTTT.

This chain connects TRBV14 to TRBJ2-1, with TRBD2 identical over 12 bases. The CDR3 sequence is 16 residues long. V shed 4 bases, J shed 4 bases, and the junction held 5 bases outside the gene matches. CDR1 SGHDN and CDR2 FVKESK come from the germline V gene. CDR3 sequence reads: CASSLGLAGPYNEQFF. The CDR3 DNA is TGTGCCAGCAGCCTCGGACTAGCGGGGCCTTACAATGAGCAGTTCTTC. Supplemented by reference TRBV14 and TRBJ2-1, the full variable domain reads EAGVTQFPSHSVIEKGQTVTLRCDPISGHDNLYWYRRVMGKEIKFLLHFVKESKQDESGMPNNRFLAERTGGTYSTLKVQPAELEDSGVYFCASSLGLAGPYNEQFFGPGTRLTVL.

The chain links TRBV15 to TRBJ2-1; TRBD1 matches 9 bases. Unmatched junction bases numbered 16, after V lost 2 bases and J lost 5 bases. The CDR3 extends over 19 amino acids. Germline assignment: CDR1 LNHNV and CDR2 YYDKDF (reference sequence). The chain's CDR3 is CATSRPGLLEQGANNEQFF. The CDR3 DNA follows: TGTGCCACCAGCAGACCGGGACTATTAGAACAGGGGGCAAACAATGAGCAGTTCTTC.

CDR3: CASSGPSGVQETQYF. Written as DNA, the CDR3 is TGTGCCAGTAGCGGCCCTAGCGGGGTCCAAGAGACCCAGTACTTC. The chain joins TRBV19 to TRBJ2-5; 9 bases align to TRBD2. The V segment lost 6 bases and the J segment 1 base; nucleotides outside the gene matches: 6. CDR1 is LNHDA and CDR2 is SQIVND in the germline V gene (reference sequence). This CDR3 is built from 15 residues.

V gene TRBV10-3 combines with J gene TRBJ1-2, with D possibly TRBD1 on 5 matching bases. Per germline, CDR1 ENHRY and CDR2 SYGVKD. Trimming shortened V by 6 bases and J by 10 bases, and 24 bases separated the two germline ends. CDR3 length: 15 amino acids. The CDR3 DNA follows: TGTGCCATCAGCCGTCCCGGGACTCCCCCCGATGACTACACCTTC. Translation gives CAISRPGTPPDDYTF.

This chain connects TRBV29-1 to TRBJ2-7; tentatively, D is TRBD1 (6 bases). V dropped 2 bases and J dropped 3 bases, with 20 bases sitting between them. There are 16 residues in the CDR3. Germline CDR1 is SQVTM and CDR2 is ANQGSEA. The DNA of the CDR3 is TGCAGCGTTGAACAGGGGTGGGGTGGGAGAAACTACGAGCAGTACTTC. Its protein product is CSVEQGWGGRNYEQYF.

The chain uses TRBV5-3 and TRBJ2-5; TRBD1 agrees at 9 bases. TRBV5-3 is assigned to the ORF class and has an uncertain function. V lost 3 bases and J lost 2; bases outside the gene matches: 11. The CDR3 extends over 17 amino acids. The CDR3, as DNA: TGTGCCAGAAGCTCGGAAAGAGCCGGGACAGGGCAAGAGACCCAGTACTTC. This codes for CARSSERAGTGQETQYF.

V usage is TRBV10-3 and J usage is TRBJ2-2, with 9 positions matching TRBD1. CDR3 length: 17 residues. V dropped 8 bases and J dropped 1; count of bases not matched to a gene: 11. CDR1 ENHRY and CDR2 SYGVKD come from the germline V gene. CDR3 in amino acids: CAIRSNTGGGNTGELFF. The CDR3 nucleotides read TGTGCCATCCGGTCAAACACAGGGGGCGGGAACACCGGGGAGCTGTTTTTT.

This chain connects TRBV21-1 to TRBJ1-1. TRBV21-1 is a listed pseudogene. The CDR3 is made up of 19 amino acids. For the CDR3, the DNA is TGTGCCAGCAGCAAAGAGGCAAGGTACAGCGGGGGGGTGAACACTGAAGCTTTCTTT. Protein: CASSKEARYSGGVNTEAFF.

The chain is built from TRBV11-3 and TRBJ2-4, with TRBD2 matching 8 bases. CDR1 is SGHNT and CDR2 is YENEEA in the germline V gene. The CDR3 is made up of 17 amino acids. Trimming removed 5 bases from V and 5 bases from J; junction bases left unmatched: 14. The CDR3 loop is CASSPPPGGRRENIQYF. As DNA, the CDR3 is TGTGCCAGCAGCCCTCCGCCCGGCGGGAGGAGGGAAAACATTCAGTACTTC.

The chain carries TRBV11-1 and TRBJ2-3; 8 bases are a match to TRBD2. The CDR3 length is 17 residues. V shed 0 bases, J shed 2 bases, and the junction held 7 bases outside the gene matches. Germline assignment: CDR1 SGHAT and CDR2 FQDESV (reference sequence). The CDR3 loop is CASSLAGAGGATDTQYF. The CDR3 DNA is TGTGCCAGCAGCTTAGCCGGTGCCGGGGGGGCCACAGATACGCAGTATTTT.

Many counts were recorded for this clone. One junction end disagrees with the germline gene, perhaps due to a read error. For the CDR3, the DNA is TGTGCCAGCAGTTTTCGGCCCTGGGCCAGGTTTGAAACTTTCTTT. It translates to CASSFRPWARFETFF. The rearrangement uses TRBV27 and TRBJ1-1; the D is unclear. This CDR3 is built from 15 residues. The V gene's germline CDR1 is MNHEY and CDR2 SMNVEV (reference sequence).

This clone was seen a handful of times. This chain uses TRBV6-2 or TRBV6-3 with TRBJ2-1; weak D call: TRBD1 (5 bases). The CDR3 is 14 residues long. Per germline, CDR1 MNHEY and CDR2 SVGEGT. V lost 2 bases to trimming and J lost 3 bases, with 8 bases between them. The CDR3, as DNA: TGTGCCAGCAGTTACCTGACAGACTACAATGAGCAGTTCTTC. Translated, it gives CASSYLTDYNEQFF.

This chain connects TRBV21-1 to TRBJ2-3; the table's D call TRBD2 went unverified against the DNA. TRBV21-1 is flagged as a pseudogene. The length of the CDR3 is 16 residues. CDR3 protein: CASSKSSGGLTDTQYF. The CDR3 DNA follows: TGTGCCAGCAGCAAATCTAGCGGGGGACTCACAGATACGCAGTATTTT.